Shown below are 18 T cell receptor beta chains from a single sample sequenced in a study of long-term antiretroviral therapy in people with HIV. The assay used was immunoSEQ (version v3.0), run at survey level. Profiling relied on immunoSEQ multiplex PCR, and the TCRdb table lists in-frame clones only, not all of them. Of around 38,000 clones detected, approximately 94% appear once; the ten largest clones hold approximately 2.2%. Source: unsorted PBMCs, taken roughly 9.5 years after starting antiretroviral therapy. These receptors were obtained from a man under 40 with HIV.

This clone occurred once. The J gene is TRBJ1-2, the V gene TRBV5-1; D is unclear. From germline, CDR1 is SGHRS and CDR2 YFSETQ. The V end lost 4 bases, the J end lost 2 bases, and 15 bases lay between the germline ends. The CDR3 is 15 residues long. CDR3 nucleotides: TGCGCCAGCAGCCCGACTTCGGTCAAGAACTATGGCTACACCTTC. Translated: CASSPTSVKNYGYTF.

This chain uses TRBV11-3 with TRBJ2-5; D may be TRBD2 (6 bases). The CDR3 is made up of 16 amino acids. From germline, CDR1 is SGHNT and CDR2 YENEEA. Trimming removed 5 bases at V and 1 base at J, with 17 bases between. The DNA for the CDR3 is TGTGCCAGCAGCCAAGGGGCGGGGAGCACCCAAGAGACCCAGTACTTC. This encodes CASSQGAGSTQETQYF. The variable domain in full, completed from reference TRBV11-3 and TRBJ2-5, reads EAGVVQSPRYKIIEKKQPVAFWCNPISGHNTLYWYLQNLGQGPELLIRYENEEAVDDSQLPKDRFSAERLKGVDSTLKIQPAELGDSAVYLCASSQGAGSTQETQYFGPGTRLLVL.

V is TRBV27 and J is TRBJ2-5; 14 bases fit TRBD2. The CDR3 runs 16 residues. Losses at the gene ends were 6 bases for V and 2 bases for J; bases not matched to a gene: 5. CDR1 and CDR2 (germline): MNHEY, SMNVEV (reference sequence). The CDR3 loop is CASSLGLAGGQETQYF. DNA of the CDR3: TGTGCCAGCAGCCTAGGACTAGCGGGGGGACAAGAGACCCAGTACTTC.

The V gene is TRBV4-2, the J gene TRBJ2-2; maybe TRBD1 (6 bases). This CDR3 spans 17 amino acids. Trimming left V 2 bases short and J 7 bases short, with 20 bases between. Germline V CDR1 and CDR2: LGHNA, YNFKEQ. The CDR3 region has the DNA TGTGCCAGCAGCCAAAGTATCAACAGGGCAGGACACGGGGAGCTGTTTTTT. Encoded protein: CASSQSINRAGHGELFF.

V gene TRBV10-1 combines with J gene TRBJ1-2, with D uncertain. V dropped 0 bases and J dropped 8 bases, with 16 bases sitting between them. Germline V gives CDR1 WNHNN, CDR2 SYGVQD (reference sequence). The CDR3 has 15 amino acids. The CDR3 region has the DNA TGCGCCAGCAGTGAGTCCAGTATGTTTCCGACCGGCTACACCTTC. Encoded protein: CASSESSMFPTGYTF.

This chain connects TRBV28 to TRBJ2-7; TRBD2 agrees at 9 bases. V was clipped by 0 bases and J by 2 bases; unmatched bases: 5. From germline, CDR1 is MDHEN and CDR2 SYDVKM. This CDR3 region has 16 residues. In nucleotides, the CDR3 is TGTGCCAGCAGTTTATGGCTAGCGGGGAGGCCCTACGAGCAGTACTTC. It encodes CASSLWLAGRPYEQYF.

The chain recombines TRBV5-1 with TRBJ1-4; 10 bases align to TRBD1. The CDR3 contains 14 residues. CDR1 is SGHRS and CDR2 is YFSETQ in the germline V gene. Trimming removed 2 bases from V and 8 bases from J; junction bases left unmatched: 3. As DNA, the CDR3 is TGCGCCAGCAGCTTTGGGACAGGGGTCGAAAAACTGTTTTTT. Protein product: CASSFGTGVEKLFF.

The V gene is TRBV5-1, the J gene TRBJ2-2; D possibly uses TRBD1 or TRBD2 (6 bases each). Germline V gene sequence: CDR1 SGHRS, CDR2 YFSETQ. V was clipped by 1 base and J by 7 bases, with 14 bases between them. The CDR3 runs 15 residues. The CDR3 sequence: CASSLLGGENGELFF. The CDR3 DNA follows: TGCGCCAGCAGCTTGCTGGGGGGCGAAAACGGGGAGCTGTTTTTT.

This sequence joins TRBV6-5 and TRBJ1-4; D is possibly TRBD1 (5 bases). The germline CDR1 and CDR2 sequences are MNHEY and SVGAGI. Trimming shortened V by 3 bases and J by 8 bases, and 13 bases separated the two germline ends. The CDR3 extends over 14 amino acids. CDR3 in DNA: TGTGCCAGCAGTTATGAGCAGGGTGGAGAAAAACTGTTTTTT. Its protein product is CASSYEQGGEKLFF.

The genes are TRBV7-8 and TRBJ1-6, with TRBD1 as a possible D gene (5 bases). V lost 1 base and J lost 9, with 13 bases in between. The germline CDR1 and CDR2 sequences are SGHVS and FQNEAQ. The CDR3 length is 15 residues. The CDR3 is CASSLDGGNGSPLHF. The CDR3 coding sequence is TGTGCCAGCAGCTTAGATGGGGGTAACGGTTCACCCCTCCACTTT. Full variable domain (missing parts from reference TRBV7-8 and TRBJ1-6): GAGVSQSPRYKVAKRGQDVALRCDPISGHVSLFWYQQALGQGPEFLTYFQNEAQLDKSGLPSDRFFAERPEGSVSTLKIQRTQQEDSAVYLCASSLDGGNGSPLHFGNGTRLTVT.

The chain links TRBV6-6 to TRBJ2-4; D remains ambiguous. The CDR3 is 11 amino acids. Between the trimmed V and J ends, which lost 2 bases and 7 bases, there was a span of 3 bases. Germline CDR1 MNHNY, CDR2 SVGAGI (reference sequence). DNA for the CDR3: TGTGCCAGCAGTTACCAGAACATTCAGTACTTC. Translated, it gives CASSYQNIQYF.

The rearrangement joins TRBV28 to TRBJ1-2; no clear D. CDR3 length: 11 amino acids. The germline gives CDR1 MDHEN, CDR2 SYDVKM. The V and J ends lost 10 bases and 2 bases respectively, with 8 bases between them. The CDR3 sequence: CAIYGNYGYTF. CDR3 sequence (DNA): TGTGCCATCTACGGGAACTATGGCTACACCTTC.

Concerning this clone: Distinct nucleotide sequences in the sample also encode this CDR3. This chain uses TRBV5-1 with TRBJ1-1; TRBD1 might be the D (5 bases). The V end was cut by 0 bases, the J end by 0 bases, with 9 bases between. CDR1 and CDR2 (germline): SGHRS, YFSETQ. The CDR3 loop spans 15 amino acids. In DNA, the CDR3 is TGCGCCAGCAGCTTGGACGGGGGGATGAACACTGAAGCTTTCTTT. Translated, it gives CASSLDGGMNTEAFF.

The DNA for the CDR3 is TGCGCCAGCAGCTTGGGGGGGCCTTCCTACGAGCAGTACGTC. Its translation: CASSLGGPSYEQYV. The chain employs TRBV5-1 and TRBJ2-7; D might be TRBD1 (6 bases). Germline lookup yields CDR1 SGHRS and CDR2 YFSETQ. The CDR3 consists of 14 residues. Between the trimmed V and J ends, which lost 0 bases and 1 base, there was a span of 8 bases.

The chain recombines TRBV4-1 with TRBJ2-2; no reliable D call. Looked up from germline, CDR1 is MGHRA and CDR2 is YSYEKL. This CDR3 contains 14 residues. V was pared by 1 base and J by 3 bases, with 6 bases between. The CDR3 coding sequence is TGCGCCAGCAGCCAAGTTGAAGACACCGGGGAGCTGTTTTTT. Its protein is CASSQVEDTGELFF.

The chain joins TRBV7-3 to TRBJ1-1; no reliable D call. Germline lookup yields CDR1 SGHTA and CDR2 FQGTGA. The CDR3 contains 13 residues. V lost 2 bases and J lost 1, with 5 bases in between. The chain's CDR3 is CASSLGQNTEAFF. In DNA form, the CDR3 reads TGTGCCAGCAGCTTAGGGCAGAACACTGAAGCTTTCTTT.

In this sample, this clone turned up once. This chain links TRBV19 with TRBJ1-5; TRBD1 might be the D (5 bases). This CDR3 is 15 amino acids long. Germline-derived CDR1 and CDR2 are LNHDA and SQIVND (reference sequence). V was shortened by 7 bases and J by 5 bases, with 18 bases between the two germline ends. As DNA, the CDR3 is TGTGCCAGTACACCACTGGGGGGAGGCTATCAGCCCCAGCATTTT. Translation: CASTPLGGGYQPQHF.

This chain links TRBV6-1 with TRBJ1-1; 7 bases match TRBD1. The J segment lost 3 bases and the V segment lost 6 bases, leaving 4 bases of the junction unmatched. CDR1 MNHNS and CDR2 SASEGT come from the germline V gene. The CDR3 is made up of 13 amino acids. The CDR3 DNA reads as TGTGCCAGCAGAACAGGGGCTTACACTGAAGCTTTCTTT. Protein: CASRTGAYTEAFF.